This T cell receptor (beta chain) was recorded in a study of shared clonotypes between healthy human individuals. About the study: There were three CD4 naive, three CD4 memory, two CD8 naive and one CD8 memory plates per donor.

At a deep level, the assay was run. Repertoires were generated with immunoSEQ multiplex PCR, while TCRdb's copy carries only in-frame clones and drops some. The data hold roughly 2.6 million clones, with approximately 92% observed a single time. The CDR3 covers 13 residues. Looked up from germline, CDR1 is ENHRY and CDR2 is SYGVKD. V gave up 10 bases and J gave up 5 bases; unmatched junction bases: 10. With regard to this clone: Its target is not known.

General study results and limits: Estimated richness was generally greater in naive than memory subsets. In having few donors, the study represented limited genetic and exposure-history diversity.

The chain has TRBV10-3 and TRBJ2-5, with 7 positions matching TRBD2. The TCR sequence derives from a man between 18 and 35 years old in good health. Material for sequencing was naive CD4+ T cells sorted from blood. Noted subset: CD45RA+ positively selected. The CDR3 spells CATSETSLETQYF. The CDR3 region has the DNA TGTGCCACCTCCGAGACTAGCTTGGAGACCCAGTACTTC.